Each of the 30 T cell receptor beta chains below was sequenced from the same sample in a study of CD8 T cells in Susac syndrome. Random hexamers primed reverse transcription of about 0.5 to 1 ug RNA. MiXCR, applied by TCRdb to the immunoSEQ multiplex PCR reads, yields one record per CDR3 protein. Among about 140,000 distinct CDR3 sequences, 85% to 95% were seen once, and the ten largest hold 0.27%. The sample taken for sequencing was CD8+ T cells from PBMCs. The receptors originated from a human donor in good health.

Here the CDR3 DNA reads TGCAGCGTTGAAGATGCCAGGGGGCGGTTGGATGAGCAGTTCTTC. The encoded protein is CSVEDARGRLDEQFF. The V and J genes are TRBV29-1 and TRBJ2-1; 8 nucleotides match TRBD1. CDR1 SQVTM and CDR2 ANQGSEA come from the germline V gene. CDR3 length equals 15 residues. V shed 0 bases, J shed 8 bases, and the junction held 9 bases outside the gene matches.

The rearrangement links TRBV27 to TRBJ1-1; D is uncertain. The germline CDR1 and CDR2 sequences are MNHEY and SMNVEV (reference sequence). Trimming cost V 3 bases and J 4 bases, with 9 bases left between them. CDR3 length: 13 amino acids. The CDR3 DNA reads TGTGCCAGCAGTTTTGGTCGGGGCACTGAAGCTTTCTTT. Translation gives CASSFGRGTEAFF.

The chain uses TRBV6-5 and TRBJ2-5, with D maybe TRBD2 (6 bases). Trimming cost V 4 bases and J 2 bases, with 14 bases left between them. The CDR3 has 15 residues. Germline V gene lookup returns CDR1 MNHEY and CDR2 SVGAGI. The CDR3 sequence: CASSSPHRGQETQYF. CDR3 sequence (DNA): TGTGCCAGCAGTTCCCCCCACCGGGGGCAAGAGACCCAGTACTTC.

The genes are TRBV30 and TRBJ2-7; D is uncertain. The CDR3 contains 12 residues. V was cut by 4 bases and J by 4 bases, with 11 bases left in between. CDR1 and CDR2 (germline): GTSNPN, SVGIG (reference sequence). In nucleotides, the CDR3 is TGTGCCTGGATACTGGGAACTTACGAGCAGTACTTC. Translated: CAWILGTYEQYF.

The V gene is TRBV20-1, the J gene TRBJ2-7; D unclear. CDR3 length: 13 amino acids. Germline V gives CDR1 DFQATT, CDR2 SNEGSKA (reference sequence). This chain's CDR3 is CSIHRHSSYEQYF. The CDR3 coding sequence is TGCAGCATCCACCGGCACAGCTCCTACGAGCAGTACTTC.

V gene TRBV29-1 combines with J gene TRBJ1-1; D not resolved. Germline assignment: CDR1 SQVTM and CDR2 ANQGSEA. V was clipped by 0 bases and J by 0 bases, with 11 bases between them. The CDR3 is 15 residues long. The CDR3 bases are TGCAGCGTTGAAGAAGTGGACCGACTGAACACTGAAGCTTTCTTT. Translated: CSVEEVDRLNTEAFF.

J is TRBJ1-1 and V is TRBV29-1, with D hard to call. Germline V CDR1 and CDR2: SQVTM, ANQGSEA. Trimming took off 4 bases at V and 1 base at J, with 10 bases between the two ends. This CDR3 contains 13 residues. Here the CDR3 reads CSVVLQQNTEAFF. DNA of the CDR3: TGCAGCGTTGTTCTACAGCAGAACACTGAAGCTTTCTTT. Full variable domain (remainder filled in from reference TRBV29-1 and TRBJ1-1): SAVISQKPSRDICQRGTSLTIQCQVDSQVTMMFWYRQQPGQSLTLIATANQGSEATYESGFVIDKFPISRPNLTFSTLTVSNMSPEDSSIYLCSVVLQQNTEAFFGQGTRLTVV.

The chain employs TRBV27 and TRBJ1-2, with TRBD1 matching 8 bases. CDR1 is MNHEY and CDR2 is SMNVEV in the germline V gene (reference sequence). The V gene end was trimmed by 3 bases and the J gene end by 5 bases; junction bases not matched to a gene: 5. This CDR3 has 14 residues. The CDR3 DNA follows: TGTGCCAGCAGTTTCCAGCGGACAGGGTATGGCTACACCTTC. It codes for CASSFQRTGYGYTF.

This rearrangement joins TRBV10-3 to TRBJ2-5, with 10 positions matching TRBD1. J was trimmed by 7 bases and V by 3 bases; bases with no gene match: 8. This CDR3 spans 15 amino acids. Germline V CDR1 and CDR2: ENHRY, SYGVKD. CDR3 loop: CAISDRDRGSGTQYF. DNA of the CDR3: TGTGCCATCAGTGACCGGGACAGGGGCTCTGGGACCCAGTACTTC.

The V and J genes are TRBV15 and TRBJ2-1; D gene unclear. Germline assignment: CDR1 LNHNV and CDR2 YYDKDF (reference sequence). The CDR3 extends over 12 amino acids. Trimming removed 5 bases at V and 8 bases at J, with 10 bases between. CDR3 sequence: CATSARPDEQFF. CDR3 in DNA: TGTGCCACCAGCGCTCGACCGGATGAGCAGTTCTTC.

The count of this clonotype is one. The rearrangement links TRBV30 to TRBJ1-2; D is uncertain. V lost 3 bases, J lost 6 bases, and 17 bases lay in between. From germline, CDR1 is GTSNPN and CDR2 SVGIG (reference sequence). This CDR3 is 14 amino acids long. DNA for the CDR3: TGTGCCTGGAGCCCTCTCGCCGGCGGACATGGCTACACCTTC. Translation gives CAWSPLAGGHGYTF.

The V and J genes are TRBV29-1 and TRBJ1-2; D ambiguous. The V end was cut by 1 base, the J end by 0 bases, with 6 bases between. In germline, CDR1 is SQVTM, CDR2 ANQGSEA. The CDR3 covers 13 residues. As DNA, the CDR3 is TGCAGCGTTGAAGTTGGGACTAACTATGGCTACACCTTC. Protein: CSVEVGTNYGYTF.

DNA of the CDR3: TGCAGTGCTCCCTTCCCCCATGAGCAGTTCTTC. Translated: CSAPFPHEQFF. The J gene is TRBJ2-1, the V gene TRBV20-1; unclear D gene. Trimming removed 5 bases at V and 8 bases at J, with 10 bases between. Per the germline V gene, CDR1 is DFQATT and CDR2 is SNEGSKA (reference sequence). This CDR3 has 11 amino acids.

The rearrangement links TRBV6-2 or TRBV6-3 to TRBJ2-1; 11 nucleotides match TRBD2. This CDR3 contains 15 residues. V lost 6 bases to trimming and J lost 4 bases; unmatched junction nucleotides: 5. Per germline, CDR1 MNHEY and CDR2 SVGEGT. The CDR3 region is CASSGGLAAYNEQFF. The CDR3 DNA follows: TGTGCCAGCAGCGGGGGACTAGCGGCGTACAATGAGCAGTTCTTC.

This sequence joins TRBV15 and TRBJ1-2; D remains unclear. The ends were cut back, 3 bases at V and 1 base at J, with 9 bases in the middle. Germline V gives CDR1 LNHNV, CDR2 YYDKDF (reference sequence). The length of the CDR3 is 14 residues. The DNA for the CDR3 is TGTGCCACCAGCAGTCCCCCCAGTAACTATGGCTACACCTTC. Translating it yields CATSSPPSNYGYTF.

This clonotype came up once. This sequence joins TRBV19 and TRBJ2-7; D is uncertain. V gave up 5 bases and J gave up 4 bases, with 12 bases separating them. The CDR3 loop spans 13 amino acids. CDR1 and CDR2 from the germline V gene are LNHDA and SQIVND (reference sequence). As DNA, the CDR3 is TGTGCCAGTAGTCCTCGGAATGGGTACGAGCAGTACTTC. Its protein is CASSPRNGYEQYF.

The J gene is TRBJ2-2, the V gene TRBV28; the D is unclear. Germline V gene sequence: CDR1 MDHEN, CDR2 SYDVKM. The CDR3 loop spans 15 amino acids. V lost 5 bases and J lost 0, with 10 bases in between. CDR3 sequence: CASSTSTANTGELFF. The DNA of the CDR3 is TGTGCCAGCAGTACGAGCACAGCGAACACCGGGGAGCTGTTTTTT.

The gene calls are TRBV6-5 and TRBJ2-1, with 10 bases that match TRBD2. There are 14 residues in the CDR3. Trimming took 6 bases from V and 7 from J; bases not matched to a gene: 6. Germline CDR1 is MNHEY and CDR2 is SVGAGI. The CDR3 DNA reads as TGTGCCAGCAGCCTGACTAGCGGGTGGAATGAGCAGTTCTTC. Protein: CASSLTSGWNEQFF.

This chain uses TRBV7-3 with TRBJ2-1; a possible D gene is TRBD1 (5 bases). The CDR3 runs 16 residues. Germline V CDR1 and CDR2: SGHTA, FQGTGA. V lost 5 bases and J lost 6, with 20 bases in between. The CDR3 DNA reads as TGTGCCAGCAGCCTATGGGGCCCCAGTGTTGCCAATGAGCAGTTCTTC. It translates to CASSLWGPSVANEQFF.

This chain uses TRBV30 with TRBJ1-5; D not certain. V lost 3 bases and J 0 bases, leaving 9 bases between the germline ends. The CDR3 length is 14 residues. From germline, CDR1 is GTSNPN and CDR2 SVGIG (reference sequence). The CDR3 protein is CAWSATNSNQPQHF. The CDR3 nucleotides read TGTGCCTGGAGCGCAACAAATAGCAATCAGCCCCAGCATTTT. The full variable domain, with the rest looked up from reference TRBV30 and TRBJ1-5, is SQTIHQWPATLVQPVGSPLSLECTVEGTSNPNLYWYRQAAGRGLQLLFYSVGIGQISSEVPQNLSASRPQDRQFILSSKKLLLSDSGFYLCAWSATNSNQPQHFGDGTRLSIL.

The CDR3 here is CSARDRGGLVQYEQYF. The CDR3 nucleotides read TGCAGTGCTAGAGATCGAGGAGGGCTGGTCCAATACGAGCAGTACTTC. This chain connects TRBV20-1 to TRBJ2-7, with D possibly TRBD2 on 6 matching bases. Germline V CDR1 and CDR2: DFQATT, SNEGSKA (reference sequence). The CDR3 extends over 16 amino acids. V was trimmed by 0 bases and J by 4 bases, leaving 19 bases between them.

The CDR3 nucleotides are TGTGCCAGTAGTATGGTCGGGTACAATGAGCAGTTCTTC. It translates to CASSMVGYNEQFF. The rearrangement links TRBV19 to TRBJ2-1, with no clear D. Germline CDR1 reads LNHDA; CDR2 reads SQIVND (reference sequence). The V gene lost 3 bases and the J gene lost 4 bases, with 7 bases spanning the gap. The CDR3 sequence is 13 residues long.

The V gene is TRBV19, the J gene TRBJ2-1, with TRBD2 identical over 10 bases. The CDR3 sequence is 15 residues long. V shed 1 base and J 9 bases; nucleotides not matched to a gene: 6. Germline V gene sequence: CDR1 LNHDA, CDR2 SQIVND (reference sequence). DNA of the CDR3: TGTGCCAGTAGTATAGGTCTAGCGGGAGTAACTGAGCAGTTCTTC. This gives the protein CASSIGLAGVTEQFF.

The CDR3 nucleotides are TGTGCCAGCGGGACATTCCATGGCTACACCTTC. Amino acid sequence: CASGTFHGYTF. The chain employs TRBV27 and TRBJ1-2, with D perhaps TRBD1 (6 bases). The ends were cut back, 8 bases at V and 6 bases at J, with 10 bases in the middle. The CDR3 consists of 11 residues. Germline-derived CDR1 and CDR2 are MNHEY and SMNVEV (reference sequence).

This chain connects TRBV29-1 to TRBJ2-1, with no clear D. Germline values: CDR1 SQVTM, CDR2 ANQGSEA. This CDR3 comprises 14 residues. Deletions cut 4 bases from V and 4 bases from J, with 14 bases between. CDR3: CSVGVPTGYNEQFF. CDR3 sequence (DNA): TGCAGCGTTGGAGTCCCTACGGGTTACAATGAGCAGTTCTTC.

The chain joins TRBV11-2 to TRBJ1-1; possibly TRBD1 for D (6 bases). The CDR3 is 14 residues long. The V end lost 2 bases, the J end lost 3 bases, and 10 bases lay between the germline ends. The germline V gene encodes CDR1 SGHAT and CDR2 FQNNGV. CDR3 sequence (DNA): TGTGCCAGCAGCTTATGGGGGGCTGACACTGAAGCTTTCTTT. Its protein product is CASSLWGADTEAFF.

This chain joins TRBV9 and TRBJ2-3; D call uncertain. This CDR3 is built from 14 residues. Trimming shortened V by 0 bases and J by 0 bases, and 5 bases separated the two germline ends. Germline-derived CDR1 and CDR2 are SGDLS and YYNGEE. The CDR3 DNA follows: TGTGCCAGCAGCGTAGCGGGTAGCACAGATACGCAGTATTTT. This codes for CASSVAGSTDTQYF.

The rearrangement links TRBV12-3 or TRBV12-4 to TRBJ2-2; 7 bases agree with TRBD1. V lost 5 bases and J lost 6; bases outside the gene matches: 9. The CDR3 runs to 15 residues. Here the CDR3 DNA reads TGTGCCAGCAGTCCCTACAGGGGTGGTGCCGGGGAGCTGTTTTTT. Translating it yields CASSPYRGGAGELFF.

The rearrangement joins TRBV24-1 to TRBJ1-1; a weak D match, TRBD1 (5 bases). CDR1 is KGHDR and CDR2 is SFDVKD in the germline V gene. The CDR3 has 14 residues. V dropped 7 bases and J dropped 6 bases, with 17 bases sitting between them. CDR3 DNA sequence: TGTGCCACCAGCGATCTCAACGGGGGTGCTGAAGCTTTCTTT. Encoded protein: CATSDLNGGAEAFF.

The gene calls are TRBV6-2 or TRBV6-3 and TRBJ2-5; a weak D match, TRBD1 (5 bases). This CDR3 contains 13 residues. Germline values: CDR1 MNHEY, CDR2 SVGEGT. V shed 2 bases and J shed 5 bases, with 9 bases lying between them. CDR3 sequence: CASSYTGWETQYF. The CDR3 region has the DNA TGTGCCAGCAGTTACACAGGTTGGGAGACCCAGTACTTC.